The 23 T cell receptor beta chains below come from one sample, sequenced in a study of shared clonotypes between healthy human individuals. TCRdb's copy holds only in-frame clones and misses some; the assay was immunoSEQ multiplex PCR. The repertoire has about 1.9 million clones, 85% to 95% of them found once; the top ten carry more than 1.5%. Naive CD8 cells were CD45RO-negative, positively selected for CCR7, excluding terminally differentiated effector memory CD45RA+ cells. The sample consisted of naive CD8+ T cells from PBMCs. These receptor sequences come from a man in his late teens or twenties in good health. Some clones in this sample may be carry-over from other donors' samples.

Only one count was recorded for this clone. The V and J genes are TRBV4-3 and TRBJ1-1; D is uncertain. Between the trimmed V and J ends, which lost 0 bases and 0 bases, there was a span of 8 bases. CDR1 is LGHNA, CDR2 YSLEER, per germline. The CDR3 runs 15 residues. The CDR3 loop reads CASSQDWGVNTEAFF. CDR3 coding DNA: TGCGCCAGCAGCCAAGATTGGGGAGTGAACACTGAAGCTTTCTTT.

The rearrangement uses TRBV5-1 and TRBJ2-7; D ambiguous. This CDR3 contains 16 residues. The germline V and J ends were trimmed by 6 bases and 0 bases, with 19 bases remaining between them. CDR1 and CDR2 (germline): SGHRS, YFSETQ. CDR3 sequence (DNA): TGCGCCAGCACCCCCTACGATTCGGCGAGCTCCTACGAGCAGTACTTC. Translation gives CASTPYDSASSYEQYF.

This chain uses TRBV15 with TRBJ2-2, with TRBD2 as a possible D gene (6 bases). Per the germline V gene, CDR1 is LNHNV and CDR2 is YYDKDF (reference sequence). V lost 3 bases and J lost 4, with 21 bases in between. This CDR3 spans 18 amino acids. CDR3 coding DNA: TGTGCCACCAGCAGGCCAGAGGGCGGGGAGAGGAGCACCGGGGAGCTGTTTTTT. The encoded protein is CATSRPEGGERSTGELFF.

The chain couples TRBV10-3 to TRBJ1-2; TRBD1 might be the D (6 bases). Germline V lookup: CDR1 ENHRY, CDR2 SYGVKD. Trimming shortened V by 3 bases and J by 8 bases, and 13 bases separated the two germline ends. The CDR3 extends over 13 amino acids. As DNA, the CDR3 is TGTGCCATCAGTGATTGGGGGGCAAGGGGCTACACCTTC. Residues: CAISDWGARGYTF.

The J gene is TRBJ2-5, the V gene TRBV7-9, with 8 bases fitting TRBD2. The CDR3 has 15 amino acids. V shed 2 bases, J shed 2 bases, and the junction held 4 bases outside the gene matches. Germline CDR1 is SEHNR and CDR2 is FQNEAQ (reference sequence). The DNA of the CDR3 is TGTGCCAGCAGCTTAAGCACTAGCGGTCAAGAGACCCAGTACTTC. Protein: CASSLSTSGQETQYF.

This sequence joins TRBV7-9 and TRBJ2-6; D gene unclear. CDR3 length equals 18 residues. V lost 2 bases to trimming and J lost 1 base, with 15 bases between them. Germline V gives CDR1 SEHNR, CDR2 FQNEAQ (reference sequence). The CDR3 region has the DNA TGTGCCAGCAGCTTATCGGGCCAAAAACCGTCTGGGGCCAACGTCCTGACTTTC. Translation gives CASSLSGQKPSGANVLTF.

The V gene is TRBV9, the J gene TRBJ1-1; D call uncertain. Deletions cut 4 bases from V and 6 bases from J, with 19 bases between. This CDR3 has 15 residues. Looked up from germline, CDR1 is SGDLS and CDR2 is YYNGEE. The CDR3 bases are TGTGCCAGCAGCCCCCCTTCTAAGGGAAGGCCTGAAGCTTTCTTT. As protein: CASSPPSKGRPEAFF.

This clone has just one count. The CDR3 region has the DNA TGTGCCAGCAGGGTGGAGCGGGGACCCTACGAGCAGTACTTC. It specifies CASRVERGPYEQYF. The rearrangement joins TRBV28 to TRBJ2-7; 7 bases are a match to TRBD2. CDR1 and CDR2 from the germline V gene are MDHEN and SYDVKM. The CDR3 sequence is 14 residues long. Losses at the gene ends were 6 bases for V and 2 bases for J; bases not matched to a gene: 7. Filled out from reference TRBV28 and TRBJ2-7, the complete variable domain reads DVKVTQSSRYLVKRTGEKVFLECVQDMDHENMFWYRQDPGLGLRLIYFSYDVKMKEKGDIPEGYSVSREKKERFSLILESASTNQTSMYLCASRVERGPYEQYFGPGTRLTVT.

This sequence joins TRBV25-1 and TRBJ1-2, with unresolved D. Deletions cut 4 bases from V and 8 bases from J, with 8 bases between. The CDR3 is 11 amino acids. Germline CDR1 and CDR2: MGHDK and SYGVNS. The CDR3 region has the DNA TGTGCCAGCAGTGCAACGACAGGCTACACCTTC. Translating gives CASSATTGYTF.

As for this clone: The same CDR3 is also encoded by other DNA sequences in this sample. V gene TRBV6-5 combines with J gene TRBJ2-7; D may be TRBD1 or TRBD2 (5 bases each). The ends were cut back, 2 bases at V and 3 bases at J, with 8 bases in the middle. The CDR3 has 13 amino acids. Germline-derived CDR1 and CDR2 are MNHEY and SVGAGI. This CDR3 reads CASSYRGSYEQYF. Written as DNA, the CDR3 is TGTGCCAGCAGTTACCGGGGCAGCTACGAGCAGTACTTC.

The CDR3 DNA follows: TGTGCCAGCAGCTTCCACTCCGGGACAGGGATCCACACAGATACGCAGTATTTT. This translates into CASSFHSGTGIHTDTQYF. The chain uses TRBV11-2 and TRBJ2-3, with 9 positions matching TRBD1. This CDR3 has 18 residues. Germline V gene lookup returns CDR1 SGHAT and CDR2 FQNNGV. Trimming at V came to 3 bases and at J to 2 bases, leaving 12 bases not matched to a gene.

The V call is TRBV10-1, the J call TRBJ1-5; D remains ambiguous. V dropped 9 bases and J dropped 4 bases, with 4 bases sitting between them. CDR1 is WNHNN and CDR2 is SYGVQD in the germline V gene (reference sequence). The CDR3 has 10 residues. This CDR3 is CARLNQPQHF. CDR3 coding DNA: TGCGCCAGGCTAAATCAGCCCCAGCATTTT.

Concerning this clone: Other DNA sequences in the same sample also yield this CDR3. The rearrangement joins TRBV10-3 to TRBJ2-3, with unresolved D. V lost 5 bases, J lost 1 base, and 10 bases lay in between. Germline V gene lookup returns CDR1 ENHRY and CDR2 SYGVKD. The CDR3 extends over 14 amino acids. The CDR3 loop is CAISSGRGTDTQYF. The CDR3 DNA sequence: TGTGCCATCAGTTCAGGAAGAGGCACAGATACGCAGTATTTT.

The chain is built from TRBV10-3 and TRBJ2-1; 10 bases fit TRBD2. CDR3 length: 18 residues. CDR1 ENHRY and CDR2 SYGVKD come from the germline V gene. The J segment lost 2 bases and the V segment lost 0 bases, leaving 7 bases of the junction unmatched. CDR3 amino acids: CAISESNVGTSAYNEQFF. In DNA form, the CDR3 reads TGTGCCATCAGTGAGTCGAATGTGGGGACTAGCGCCTACAATGAGCAGTTCTTC.

The V gene is TRBV7-9, the J gene TRBJ2-1, with D maybe TRBD2 (6 bases). The germline V gene encodes CDR1 SEHNR and CDR2 FQNEAQ (reference sequence). Between the trimmed V and J ends, which lost 5 bases and 0 bases, there was a span of 11 bases. CDR3 length equals 15 residues. CDR3 in amino acids: CASSSGGNSYNEQFF. CDR3 DNA sequence: TGTGCCAGCAGCAGTGGGGGGAACTCCTACAATGAGCAGTTCTTC. The entire variable domain, with the rest obtained from reference TRBV7-9 and TRBJ2-1, is as follows: DTGVSQNPRHKITKRGQNVTFRCDPISEHNRLYWYRQTLGQGPEFLTYFQNEAQLEKSRLLSDRFSAERPKGSFSTLEIQRTEQGDSAMYLCASSSGGNSYNEQFFGPGTRLTVL.

The chain recombines TRBV2 with TRBJ2-3, with D maybe TRBD2 (6 bases). V was trimmed by 8 bases and J by 1 base, leaving 13 bases between them. The CDR3 covers 14 residues. Germline-derived CDR1 and CDR2 are SNHLY and FYNNEI. The CDR3 is CASWLGTRTDTQYF. CDR3 nucleotide sequence: TGTGCCAGCTGGCTAGGGACTCGCACAGATACGCAGTATTTT.

The chain has TRBV9 and TRBJ2-7; D ambiguous. Per the germline V gene, CDR1 is SGDLS and CDR2 is YYNGEE. The CDR3 consists of 12 residues. V was shortened by 0 bases and J by 6 bases, with 7 bases between the two germline ends. The CDR3 DNA reads TGTGCCAGCAGCGTAGAAGGGTCCGAGCAGTACTTC. It specifies CASSVEGSEQYF.

The genes are TRBV7-9 and TRBJ1-2; 7 bases match TRBD1. V lost 1 base to trimming and J lost 8 bases; unmatched junction nucleotides: 13. This CDR3 region has 16 residues. Germline loops: CDR1 SEHNR, CDR2 FQNEAQ (reference sequence). DNA of the CDR3: TGTGCCAGCAGCTTAGGAGATGCGACAGGGTATTTGGGCTACACCTTC. Translating gives CASSLGDATGYLGYTF.

The CDR3 spells CASSQQTGELFF. CDR3 nucleotide sequence: TGTGCCAGCAGCCAGCAGACCGGGGAGCTGTTTTTT. The chain combines TRBV9 with TRBJ2-2; D unclear. Germline values: CDR1 SGDLS, CDR2 YYNGEE. The CDR3 spans 12 residues. V shed 4 bases and J shed 5 bases, with 6 bases lying between them.

Here the CDR3 reads CASSKNDRTFNLYNTEAFF. DNA for the CDR3: TGTGCCAGCAGTAAAAACGACAGAACATTCAATCTCTACAACACTGAAGCTTTCTTT. This chain uses TRBV27 with TRBJ1-1; perhaps TRBD1 as D (5 bases). The germline V and J ends were trimmed by 5 bases and 2 bases, with 27 bases remaining between them. The CDR3 totals 19 residues. Looked up from germline, CDR1 is MNHEY and CDR2 is SMNVEV (reference sequence).

The chain links TRBV4-1 to TRBJ2-2, with 8 bases that match TRBD2. Looked up from germline, CDR1 is MGHRA and CDR2 is YSYEKL. CDR3 length equals 15 residues. Unmatched junction bases numbered 6, after V lost 2 bases and J lost 7 bases. CDR3 protein: CASSQSGRTGGELFF. The DNA of the CDR3 is TGCGCCAGCAGCCAAAGCGGGAGAACGGGCGGGGAGCTGTTTTTT.

V usage is TRBV19 and J usage is TRBJ1-1, with D hard to call. Germline V lookup: CDR1 LNHDA, CDR2 SQIVND (reference sequence). Between the trimmed V and J ends, which lost 1 base and 1 base, there was a span of 10 bases. The CDR3 runs to 15 residues. In DNA form, the CDR3 reads TGTGCCAGTAGTATAGCTTGGCAGAGGAACACTGAAGCTTTCTTT. This codes for CASSIAWQRNTEAFF.

The chain combines TRBV7-9 with TRBJ2-2; perhaps D is TRBD1 or TRBD2 (5 bases each). Trimming shortened V by 5 bases and J by 7 bases, and 11 bases separated the two germline ends. The CDR3 spans 13 residues. Germline V gene lookup returns CDR1 SEHNR and CDR2 FQNEAQ (reference sequence). The CDR3 sequence: CASSVRGVGELFF. DNA of the CDR3: TGTGCCAGCAGCGTAAGGGGAGTCGGGGAGCTGTTTTTT.